This T cell receptor (beta chain) was documented in a study of post-analysis software for immune sequencing data. Study-wide findings and caveats: Included in a set of roughly 5 TRBV segments more frequent in patients than controls were TRBV5-6, TRBV5-1 and TRBV20-1. Controls' normalized Chao1 diversity significantly exceeded that of multiple sclerosis patients. F-measure co-clustering was strong for batch-matched samples.

Unique molecular identifiers were carried by the TCR beta cDNA libraries. From approximately 0.95 to 9.8 million T cells, about 500,000 cDNA molecules were obtained. MiXCR, run by TCRdb on the PCR reads, gives a single entry per CDR3 protein. The table records hundreds of thousands of distinct CDR3 sequences, roughly 30% of them present only once. For this clonotype: No antigen is known for it.

V was pared by 7 bases and J by 5 bases, with 16 bases between. The CDR3 is made up of 14 amino acids. The rearrangement uses TRBV12-3 or TRBV12-4 and TRBJ2-3; D call uncertain. Sequencing was carried out using blood. This TCR came from a girl under 18 with multiple sclerosis. The CDR3 bases are TGTGCCAGCACTCAACGCAGGTTCGGAGATACGCAGTATTTT. Its translation: CASTQRRFGDTQYF.